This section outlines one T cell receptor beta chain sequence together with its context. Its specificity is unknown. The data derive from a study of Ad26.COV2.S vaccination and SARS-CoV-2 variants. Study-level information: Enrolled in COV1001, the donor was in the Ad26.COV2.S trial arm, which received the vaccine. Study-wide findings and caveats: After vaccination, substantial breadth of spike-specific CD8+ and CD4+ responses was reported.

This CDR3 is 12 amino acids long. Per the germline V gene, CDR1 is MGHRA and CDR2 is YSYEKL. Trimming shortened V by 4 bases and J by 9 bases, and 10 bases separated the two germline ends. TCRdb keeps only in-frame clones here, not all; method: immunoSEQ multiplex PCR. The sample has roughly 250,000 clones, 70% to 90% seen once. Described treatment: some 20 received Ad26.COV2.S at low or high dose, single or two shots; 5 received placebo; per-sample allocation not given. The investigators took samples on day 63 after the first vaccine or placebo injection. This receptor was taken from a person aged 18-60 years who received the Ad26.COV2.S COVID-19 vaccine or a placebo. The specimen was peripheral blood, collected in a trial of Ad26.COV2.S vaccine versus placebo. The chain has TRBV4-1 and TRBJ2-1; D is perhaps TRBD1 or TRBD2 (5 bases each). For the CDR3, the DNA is TGCGCCAGCAGCCGGGACGTAGGTGAGCAGTTCTTC. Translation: CASSRDVGEQFF.